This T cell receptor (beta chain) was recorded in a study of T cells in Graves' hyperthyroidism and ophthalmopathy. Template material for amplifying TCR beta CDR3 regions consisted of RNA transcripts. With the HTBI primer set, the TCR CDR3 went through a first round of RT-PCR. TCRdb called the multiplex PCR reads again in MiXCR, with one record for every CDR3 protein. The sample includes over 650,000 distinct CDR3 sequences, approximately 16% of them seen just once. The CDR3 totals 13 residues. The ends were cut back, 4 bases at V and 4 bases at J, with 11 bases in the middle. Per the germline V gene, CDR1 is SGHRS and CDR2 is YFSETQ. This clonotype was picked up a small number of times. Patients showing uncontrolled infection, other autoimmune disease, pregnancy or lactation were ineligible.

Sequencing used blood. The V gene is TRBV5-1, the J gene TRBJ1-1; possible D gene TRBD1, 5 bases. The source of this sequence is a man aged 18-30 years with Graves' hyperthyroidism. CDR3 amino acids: CASSVLGGTEAFF. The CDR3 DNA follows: TGCGCCAGCAGCGTTCTTGGGGGCACTGAAGCTTTCTTT.